The 24 T cell receptor beta chains below were found in one sample sequenced in a study of Graves' ophthalmopathy and Graves' hyperthyroidism. Researchers took RNA transcripts and amplified TCR beta CDR3 regions from them. HTBI primers primed a first-round RT-PCR, and a second-round multiplex PCR followed. TCRdb called the multiplex PCR reads again in MiXCR, with one record for every CDR3 protein. Of 200,000 to 250,000 distinct CDR3 sequences detected, roughly 21% appear once; the ten largest clones hold approximately 40%. Sequenced input: peripheral blood. These receptors all stem from a woman in her forties or fifties with Graves' ophthalmopathy.

This clonotype came up many times. A read error may explain this, as a much larger clone is one base away. The CDR3 nucleotides read TGTGCCAGCGGCGACAGCAAGAATCAGCCCCAGCATTTT. This sequence encodes CASGDSKNQPQHF. The chain is built from TRBV6-1 and TRBJ1-5, with D perhaps TRBD1 (5 bases). The CDR3 spans 13 residues. V lost 8 bases to trimming and J lost 4 bases, with 12 bases between them. CDR1 and CDR2 from the germline V gene are MNHNS and SASEGT.

This clonotype was seen many times. V is TRBV10-3 and J is TRBJ1-2, with 7 bases aligning to TRBD1. From germline, CDR1 is ENHRY and CDR2 SYGVKD. The CDR3 loop spans 12 amino acids. Trimming cost V 8 bases and J 3 bases; bases outside gene matches: 3. The CDR3 DNA is TGTGCCATCGGACAGGAGGACTATGGCTACACCTTC. Its translation is CAIGQEDYGYTF.

There are many counts of this clonotype. The V and J genes are TRBV7-2 and TRBJ2-7; unclear D gene. The CDR3 is 15 amino acids. V gave up 0 bases and J gave up 3 bases, with 12 bases separating them. CDR1 and CDR2 (germline): SGHTA, FQGNSA. CDR3 bases: TGTGCCAGCAGCTTAGCGTTGGACGCAGGCTACGAGCAGTACTTC. Residues: CASSLALDAGYEQYF.

This clonotype was counted many times. V and J are TRBV11-2 and TRBJ2-7; the D gene could be TRBD1 or TRBD2 (5 bases each). The CDR3 runs 14 residues. CDR1 SGHAT and CDR2 FQNNGV come from the germline V gene. The ends were cut back, 4 bases at V and 0 bases at J, with 10 bases in the middle. The CDR3 region is CASSSGASSYEQYF. CDR3 in DNA: TGTGCCAGCAGCTCCGGGGCGAGCTCCTACGAGCAGTACTTC.

This chain connects TRBV20-1 to TRBJ1-3; D possibly corresponds to TRBD1 (6 bases). The length of the CDR3 is 14 residues. CDR1 is DFQATT and CDR2 is SNEGSKA in the germline V gene (reference sequence). V lost 5 bases, J lost 9 bases, and 20 bases lay in between. The CDR3 nucleotides read TGCAGTGCTCACCCAGACAGGTTCGCGAGCACCATATATTTT. It encodes CSAHPDRFASTIYF.

This sequence joins TRBV28 and TRBJ2-7; perhaps TRBD2 as D (6 bases). The CDR3 extends over 14 amino acids. The V end lost 2 bases, the J end lost 4 bases, and 12 bases lay between the germline ends. The V gene's germline CDR1 is MDHEN and CDR2 SYDVKM. For the CDR3, the DNA is TGTGCCAGCAGTTTAAGGGACTCTCAATACGAGCAGTACTTC. This gives the protein CASSLRDSQYEQYF.

This chain connects TRBV12-3 or TRBV12-4 to TRBJ1-3; D is ambiguous. V was cut by 6 bases and J by 1 base, with 16 bases left in between. This CDR3 is built from 16 residues. CDR3 sequence (DNA): TGTGCCAGCAGCCTAGATGGGTCAACATCTGGAAACACCATATATTTT. This codes for CASSLDGSTSGNTIYF.

This clonotype came up many times. DNA of the CDR3: TGTGCCAGCAGCCAATCCTACGAGCAGTACTTC. It translates to CASSQSYEQYF. The V gene is TRBV11-2, the J gene TRBJ2-7; D remains unclear. Germline V gene sequence: CDR1 SGHAT, CDR2 FQNNGV. This CDR3 has 11 residues. Trimming pared 5 bases from V and 1 base from J, leaving 3 bases between.

This clonotype was detected only a few times. The rearrangement uses TRBV14 and TRBJ2-1; 7 nucleotides align to TRBD2. This CDR3 has 13 amino acids. The germline gives CDR1 SGHDN, CDR2 FVKESK. V lost 4 bases to trimming and J lost 9 bases; unmatched junction nucleotides: 6. The CDR3 DNA sequence: TGTGCCAGCAGCCTATCTAGCGGAGCTGAGCAGTTCTTC. It encodes CASSLSSGAEQFF.

This chain uses TRBV20-1 with TRBJ2-2; 10 bases are shared with TRBD1. The V and J ends lost 5 bases and 4 bases, in that order; junction bases with no gene match: 10. CDR1 is DFQATT and CDR2 is SNEGSKA in the germline V gene (reference sequence). CDR3 length: 16 residues. Here the CDR3 DNA reads TGCAGTGCTCAAAGCCCGGGACAGGGGACCACCGGGGAGCTGTTTTTT. It encodes CSAQSPGQGTTGELFF.

This clonotype was seen ten or more times. This rearrangement joins TRBV6-1 to TRBJ1-3; D uncertain. The germline V and J ends were trimmed by 2 bases and 0 bases, with 8 bases remaining between them. The germline CDR1 and CDR2 sequences are MNHNS and SASEGT. This CDR3 spans 15 amino acids. The CDR3 nucleotides are TGTGCCAGCAGTGAATCCAGCCACTCTGGAAACACCATATATTTT. It yields the protein CASSESSHSGNTIYF.

The table lists this clonotype with many counts. This sequence joins TRBV6-1 and TRBJ2-7; 9 positions agree with TRBD2. V was clipped by 2 bases and J by 3 bases; unmatched bases: 5. The CDR3 sequence is 15 residues long. Germline V CDR1 and CDR2: MNHNS, SASEGT. DNA of the CDR3: TGTGCCAGCAGTGAAAGCGGGACTAGCATCTACGAGCAGTACTTC. Encoded protein: CASSESGTSIYEQYF.

This clonotype has ten or more counts. The chain carries TRBV6-2 or TRBV6-3 and TRBJ2-7, with D perhaps TRBD2 (6 bases). This CDR3 spans 17 amino acids. Trimming pared 2 bases from V and 0 bases from J, leaving 17 bases between. The germline gives CDR1 MNHEY, CDR2 SVGEGT. CDR3 sequence: CASSYRAGAPSSYEQYF. The DNA of the CDR3 is TGTGCCAGCAGTTACAGAGCGGGCGCCCCAAGCTCCTACGAGCAGTACTTC.

This clonotype appeared many times. The genes are TRBV19 and TRBJ2-5, with D uncertain. In germline, CDR1 is LNHDA, CDR2 SQIVND (reference sequence). Trimming cost V 4 bases and J 4 bases, with 22 bases left between them. The CDR3 length is 17 residues. The CDR3 coding sequence is TGTGCCAGTAGTACCTTGGACGGACGAGGTCTAAGAGAGACCCAGTACTTC. It specifies CASSTLDGRGLRETQYF.

This clonotype was observed many times. The chain is built from TRBV11-2 and TRBJ2-7; unclear D gene. The CDR3 sequence is 16 residues long. Trimming took off 0 bases at V and 0 bases at J, with 12 bases between the two ends. Germline V lookup: CDR1 SGHAT, CDR2 FQNNGV. The CDR3 nucleotides are TGTGCCAGCAGCTTAGACCAGGCCCACTACTCCTACGAGCAGTACTTC. Protein product: CASSLDQAHYSYEQYF.

Turning to this clonotype: This may be a read error, as it is one base from a much larger clone. This chain connects TRBV5-1 to TRBJ2-5; 7 positions agree with TRBD1. Germline assignment: CDR1 SGHRS and CDR2 YFSETQ. This CDR3 has 19 amino acids. V lost 0 bases, J lost 4 bases, and 18 bases stayed unmatched. The CDR3 loop reads CASSLEGLAGIGGGETQYF. The CDR3 bases are TGCGCCAGCAGCTTGGAAGGTTTGGCCGGGATAGGGGGCGGAGAGACCCAGTACTTC.

There are many counts of this clonotype. The rearrangement links TRBV24-1 to TRBJ2-2, with D perhaps matching TRBD1 or TRBD2 (5 bases each). With 6 bases removed from V and 8 bases from J, the gap between germline ends came to 18 bases. The CDR3 contains 15 residues. Looked up from germline, CDR1 is KGHDR and CDR2 is SFDVKD. In nucleotides, the CDR3 is TGTGCCACCAGTCGTCCCGGGACCTCCAGAGGGGAGCTGTTTTTT. This encodes CATSRPGTSRGELFF.

This clonotype showed up many times. This rearrangement joins TRBV6-1 to TRBJ2-7; D ambiguous. V dropped 7 bases and J dropped 7 bases, with 14 bases sitting between them. CDR1 and CDR2 from the germline V gene are MNHNS and SASEGT. CDR3 size: 12 residues. The CDR3 region is CASKWLQNEQYF. CDR3 coding DNA: TGTGCCAGCAAGTGGCTCCAGAATGAGCAGTACTTC.

This chain connects TRBV18 to TRBJ2-5; 7 bases are a match to TRBD1. In germline, CDR1 is KGHSH, CDR2 LQKENI. The CDR3 length is 16 residues. Unmatched junction bases numbered 10, after V lost 6 bases and J lost 0 bases. This chain's CDR3 is CASSPPGQLYQETQYF. For the CDR3, the DNA is TGTGCCAGCTCGCCCCCGGGACAGCTGTACCAAGAGACCCAGTACTTC.

The sample holds many counts of this clonotype. The rearrangement joins TRBV20-1 to TRBJ1-5, with D perhaps matching TRBD1 (5 bases). Trimming took off 0 bases at V and 1 base at J, with 13 bases between the two ends. The CDR3 is made up of 16 amino acids. CDR1 is DFQATT and CDR2 is SNEGSKA in the germline V gene (reference sequence). In DNA form, the CDR3 reads TGCAGTGCTAGAGATACTGGCAGGGCGAGCAATCAGCCCCAGCATTTT. Translation gives CSARDTGRASNQPQHF.

The sample holds many counts of this clonotype. This sequence joins TRBV5-6 and TRBJ2-5, with D perhaps given as TRBD1 or TRBD2 (5 bases each). Germline V gene lookup returns CDR1 SGHDT and CDR2 YYEEEE. The CDR3 is 16 amino acids. Trimming removed 0 bases from V and 2 bases from J, with 14 bases in between. The chain's CDR3 is CASSLGFGAVQETQYF. Written as DNA, the CDR3 is TGTGCCAGCAGCTTGGGGTTCGGGGCAGTTCAAGAGACCCAGTACTTC.

The chain uses TRBV12-3 or TRBV12-4 and TRBJ2-3; TRBD2 aligns across 14 bases. CDR3 size: 16 residues. V gave up 2 bases and J gave up 4 bases; unmatched junction bases: 2. In DNA, the CDR3 is TGTGCCAGCAGTTTAAAGGGACTAGCGGGAGCAGATACGCAGTATTTT. This translates into CASSLKGLAGADTQYF.

There are many counts of this clonotype. V is TRBV24-1 and J is TRBJ1-1; 7 bases agree with TRBD1. The J segment lost 1 base and the V segment lost 9 bases, leaving 4 bases of the junction unmatched. This CDR3 contains 13 residues. CDR1 is KGHDR, CDR2 SFDVKD, per germline. DNA for the CDR3: TGTGCCACCGAGGACAGGACGAACACTGAAGCTTTCTTT. Its translation is CATEDRTNTEAFF.

This clonotype has at least ten counts. The genes are TRBV29-1 and TRBJ2-7, with D maybe TRBD2 (6 bases). Trimming shortened V by 3 bases and J by 5 bases, and 11 bases separated the two germline ends. The CDR3 has 12 amino acids. Per germline, CDR1 SQVTM and CDR2 ANQGSEA. CDR3 in DNA: TGCAGCGTTGATGGCACGGGGGACGAGCAGTACTTC. Residues: CSVDGTGDEQYF.